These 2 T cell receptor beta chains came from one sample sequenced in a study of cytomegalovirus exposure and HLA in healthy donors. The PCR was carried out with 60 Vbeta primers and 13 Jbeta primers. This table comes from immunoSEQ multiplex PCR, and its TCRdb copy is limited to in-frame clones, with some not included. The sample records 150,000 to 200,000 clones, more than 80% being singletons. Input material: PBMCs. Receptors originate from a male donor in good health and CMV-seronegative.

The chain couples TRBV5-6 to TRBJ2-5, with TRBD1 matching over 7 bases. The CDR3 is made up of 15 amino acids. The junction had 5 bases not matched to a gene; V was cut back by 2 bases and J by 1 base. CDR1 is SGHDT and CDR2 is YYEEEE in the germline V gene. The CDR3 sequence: CASSLFWDSQETQYF. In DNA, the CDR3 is TGTGCCAGCAGCTTATTTTGGGACAGCCAAGAGACCCAGTACTTC.

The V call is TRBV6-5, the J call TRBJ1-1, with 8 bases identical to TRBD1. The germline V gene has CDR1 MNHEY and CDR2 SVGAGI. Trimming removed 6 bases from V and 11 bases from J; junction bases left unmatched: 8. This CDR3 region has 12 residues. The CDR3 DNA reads TGTGCCAGCAGACACAAGGACAGGGCGGCTTTCTTT. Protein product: CASRHKDRAAFF.